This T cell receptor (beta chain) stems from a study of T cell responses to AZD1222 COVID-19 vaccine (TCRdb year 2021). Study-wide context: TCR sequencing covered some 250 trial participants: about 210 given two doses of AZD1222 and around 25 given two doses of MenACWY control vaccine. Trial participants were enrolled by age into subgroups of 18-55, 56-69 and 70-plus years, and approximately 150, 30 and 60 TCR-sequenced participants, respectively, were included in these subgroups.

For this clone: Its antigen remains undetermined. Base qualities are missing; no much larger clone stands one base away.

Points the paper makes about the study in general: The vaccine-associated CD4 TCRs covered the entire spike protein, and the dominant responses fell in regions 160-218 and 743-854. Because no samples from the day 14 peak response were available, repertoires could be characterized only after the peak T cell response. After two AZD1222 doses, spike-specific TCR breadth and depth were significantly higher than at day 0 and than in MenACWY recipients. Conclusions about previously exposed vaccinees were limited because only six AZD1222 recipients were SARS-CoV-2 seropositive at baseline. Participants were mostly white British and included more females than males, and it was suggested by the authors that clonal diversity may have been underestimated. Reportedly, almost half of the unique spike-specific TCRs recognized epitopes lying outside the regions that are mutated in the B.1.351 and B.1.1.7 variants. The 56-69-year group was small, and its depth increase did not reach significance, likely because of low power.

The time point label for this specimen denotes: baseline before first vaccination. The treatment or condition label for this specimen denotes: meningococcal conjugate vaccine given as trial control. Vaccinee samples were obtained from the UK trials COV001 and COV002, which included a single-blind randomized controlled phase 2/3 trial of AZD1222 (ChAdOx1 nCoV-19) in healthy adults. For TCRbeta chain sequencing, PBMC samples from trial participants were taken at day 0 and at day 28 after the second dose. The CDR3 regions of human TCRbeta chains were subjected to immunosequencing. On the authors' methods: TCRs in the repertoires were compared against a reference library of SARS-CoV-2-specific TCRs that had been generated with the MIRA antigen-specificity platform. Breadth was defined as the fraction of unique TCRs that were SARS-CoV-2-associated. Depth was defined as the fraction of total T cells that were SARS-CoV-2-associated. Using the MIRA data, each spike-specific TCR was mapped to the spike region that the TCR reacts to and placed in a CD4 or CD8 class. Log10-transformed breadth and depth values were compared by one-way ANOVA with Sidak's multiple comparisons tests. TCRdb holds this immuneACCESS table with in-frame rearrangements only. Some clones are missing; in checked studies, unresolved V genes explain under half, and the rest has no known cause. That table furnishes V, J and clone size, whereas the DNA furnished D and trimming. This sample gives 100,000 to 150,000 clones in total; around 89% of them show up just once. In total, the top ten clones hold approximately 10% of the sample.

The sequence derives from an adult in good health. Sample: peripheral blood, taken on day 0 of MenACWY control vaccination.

The DNA sequence is TGCGCCAGCAGCCAAGATAGGCCAACATACAATGAGCAGTTCTTC. This yields the protein CASSQDRPTYNEQFF. The rearrangement joined TRBV4-1 to TRBJ2-1, with the D gene not clear enough to name. V is cut by 0 bases and J by 4 bases, and the space between the germline ends is 10 bases. From a lookup of the germline V gene, CDR1 and CDR2 are MGHRA and YSYEKL. From cysteine to phenylalanine, the CDR3 is 15 amino acids long. The DNA shown is the 45-base CDR3, in frame from base 1.